Below, 14 T cell receptor beta chains from the same sample are listed, as sequenced in a study of blood T cells in healthy people across ages. Together with a sample-barcoded 5' primer, a J-beta primer mix was included in a second PCR lasting roughly 6 to 12 cycles. From the 5' RACE reads, TCRdb called clonotypes with MiXCR, one entry per CDR3 protein. The table records 1 million or so distinct CDR3 sequences, under 45% of them present only once. Sequencing used blood. The receptors stem from a woman between 55 and 75 years old in good health.

The chain joins TRBV7-6 to TRBJ2-1; possible D gene TRBD2, 6 bases. CDR3 length: 16 residues. Germline V CDR1 and CDR2: SGHVS, FNYEAQ. Trimming removed 5 bases at V and 1 base at J, with 15 bases between. As DNA, the CDR3 is TGTGCCAGCAGCCCCCGACTAGTTAGTTCCTACAATGAGCAGTTCTTC. Protein: CASSPRLVSSYNEQFF.

The sample holds a few counts of this clonotype. This chain uses TRBV6-5 with TRBJ2-7; D may be TRBD2 (6 bases). The CDR3 runs to 14 residues. Germline V CDR1 and CDR2: MNHEY, SVGAGI. V lost 0 bases to trimming and J lost 5 bases, with 11 bases between them. CDR3 region: CASSYSDSSDEQYF. As DNA, the CDR3 is TGTGCCAGCAGTTACTCGGATTCTAGCGACGAGCAGTACTTC.

V and J are TRBV29-1 and TRBJ2-1; D gene uncertain. CDR1 is SQVTM, CDR2 ANQGSEA, per germline. Trimming shortened V by 1 base and J by 2 bases, and 6 bases separated the two germline ends. This CDR3 comprises 13 residues. CDR3 region: CSVEGTAYNEQFF. CDR3 coding DNA: TGCAGCGTTGAAGGAACCGCCTACAATGAGCAGTTCTTC.

This clonotype was detected only a few times. V gene TRBV6-1 combines with J gene TRBJ2-3, with D perhaps being TRBD1 or TRBD2 (5 bases each). V gave up 7 bases and J gave up 4 bases, with 15 bases separating them. The CDR3 is made up of 14 amino acids. CDR1 and CDR2 (germline): MNHNS, SASEGT. In DNA, the CDR3 is TGTGCCAGCAATTGGGGGAGCGGCGCAGATACGCAGTATTTT. It encodes CASNWGSGADTQYF.

This clonotype has a count of ten or more. The genes are TRBV7-7 and TRBJ2-5; TRBD1 aligns across 10 bases. Losses at the gene ends were 5 bases for V and 6 bases for J; bases not matched to a gene: 3. The V gene's germline CDR1 is SSHAT and CDR2 FNYEAQ (reference sequence). CDR3 size: 13 residues. Here the CDR3 DNA reads TGTGCCAGCAGCCGCGACAGGGGGCAGACCCAGTACTTC. This codes for CASSRDRGQTQYF.

About this clonotype: This may be a read error: a much more frequent sequence differs by one nucleotide. V and J are TRBV2 and TRBJ2-1, with D possibly TRBD2 on 5 matching bases. Germline assignment: CDR1 SNHLY and CDR2 FYNNEI. The CDR3 is 15 residues long. The CDR3 region has the DNA TGTGCCAGCAAACTATCCGGGGAAGCCTACAATGAGCGGTTCTTC. The encoded protein is CASKLSGEAYNERFF.

The table lists this clonotype with a few counts. This rearrangement joins TRBV25-1 to TRBJ2-7, with 9 bases aligning to TRBD1. Trimming took 2 bases from V and 5 from J; bases not matched to a gene: 10. The CDR3 has 16 residues. Germline V lookup: CDR1 MGHDK, CDR2 SYGVNS. The CDR3 nucleotides read TGTGCCAGCAGTGAAATATCGGGACAGGGAGTCCACGAGCAGTACTTC. This translates into CASSEISGQGVHEQYF.

The chain joins TRBV5-1 to TRBJ2-7; 10 positions match TRBD2. This CDR3 is 15 amino acids long. The J segment lost 5 bases and the V segment lost 4 bases, leaving 9 bases of the junction unmatched. Germline CDR1 is SGHRS and CDR2 is YFSETQ. The CDR3 spells CASSLRLAGTDEQYF. DNA for the CDR3: TGCGCCAGCAGCCTAAGACTAGCGGGCACCGACGAGCAGTACTTC.

The chain is built from TRBV5-4 and TRBJ2-5, with D unresolved. The V gene lost 4 bases and the J gene lost 2 bases, with 15 bases spanning the gap. This CDR3 spans 15 amino acids. In germline, CDR1 is SGHNT, CDR2 YYREEE (reference sequence). CDR3 in amino acids: CASSPSVAEQETQYF. The CDR3 bases are TGTGCCAGCAGCCCGAGTGTTGCGGAACAAGAGACCCAGTACTTC. Together with reference TRBV5-4 and TRBJ2-5, the CDR3 gives the full variable domain: ETGVTQSPTHLIKTRGQQVTLRCSSQSGHNTVSWYQQALGQGPQFIFQYYREEENGRGNFPPRFSGLQFPNYSSELNVNALELDDSALYLCASSPSVAEQETQYFGPGTRLLVL.

CDR3 nucleotides: TGTGCCAGCAGCGCCCAGTCCTTAGCGGTCTCCTACAATGAGCAGTTCTTC. This encodes CASSAQSLAVSYNEQFF. V is TRBV7-3 and J is TRBJ2-1; a weak D match, TRBD2 (6 bases). The CDR3 length is 17 residues. The V end lost 5 bases, the J end lost 0 bases, and 17 bases lay between the germline ends. Germline CDR1 reads SGHTA; CDR2 reads FQGTGA.

This clonotype showed up just a few times. The chain couples TRBV20-1 to TRBJ2-3; 9 bases agree with TRBD2. The CDR3 extends over 15 amino acids. Looked up from germline, CDR1 is DFQATT and CDR2 is SNEGSKA (reference sequence). J gave up 5 bases and V 2 bases, and 8 bases lay outside the gene matches. The CDR3 here is CSARLVAGGKDTQYF. In DNA form, the CDR3 reads TGCAGTGCTAGATTGGTGGCGGGAGGGAAAGATACGCAGTATTTT.

The CDR3 protein is CASSVEGGGSLDNEQFF. The CDR3 DNA sequence: TGTGCCAGCAGCGTAGAAGGGGGCGGGAGTCTCGACAATGAGCAGTTCTTC. This chain connects TRBV9 to TRBJ2-1, with D tentatively TRBD1 or TRBD2 (7 bases each). The germline gives CDR1 SGDLS, CDR2 YYNGEE. V lost 0 bases and J 5 bases, leaving 18 bases between the germline ends. The CDR3 is 17 amino acids.

The V gene is TRBV7-9, the J gene TRBJ1-5; D possibly corresponds to TRBD1 (5 bases). Germline V gives CDR1 SEHNR, CDR2 FQNEAQ (reference sequence). Trimming removed 5 bases from V and 11 bases from J, with 22 bases in between. This CDR3 has 15 amino acids. The CDR3 DNA reads as TGTGCCAGCAGCGGAAATCAGGGCCCGGCATCGGCCCAGCATTTT. It is translated as CASSGNQGPASAQHF.

The chain joins TRBV5-6 to TRBJ2-1; weak D call: TRBD2 (5 bases). The CDR3 totals 18 residues. V was trimmed by 0 bases and J by 0 bases, leaving 16 bases between them. Germline V lookup: CDR1 SGHDT, CDR2 YYEEEE. CDR3 residues: CASSLGRGYEGSYNEQFF. The CDR3 DNA reads TGTGCCAGCAGCTTGGGCAGAGGGTATGAGGGCTCCTACAATGAGCAGTTCTTC.